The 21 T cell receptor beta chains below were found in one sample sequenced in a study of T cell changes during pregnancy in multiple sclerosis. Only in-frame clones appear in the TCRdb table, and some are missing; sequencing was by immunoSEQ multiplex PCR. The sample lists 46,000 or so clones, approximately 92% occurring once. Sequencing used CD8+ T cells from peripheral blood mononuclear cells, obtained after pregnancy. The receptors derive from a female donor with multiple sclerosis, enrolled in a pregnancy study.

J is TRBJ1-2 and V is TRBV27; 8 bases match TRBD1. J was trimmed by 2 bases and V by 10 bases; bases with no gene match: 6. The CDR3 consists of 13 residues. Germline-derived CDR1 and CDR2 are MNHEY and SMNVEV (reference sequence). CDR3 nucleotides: TGTGCCACCTCCCAGGGGGCGAACTATGGCTACACCTTC. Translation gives CATSQGANYGYTF.

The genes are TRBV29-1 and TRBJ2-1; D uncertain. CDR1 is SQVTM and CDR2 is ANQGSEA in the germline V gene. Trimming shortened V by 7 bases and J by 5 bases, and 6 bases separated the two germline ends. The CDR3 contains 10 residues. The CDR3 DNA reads TGCAGCGCTCTCCACAATGAGCAGTTCTTC. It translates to CSALHNEQFF.

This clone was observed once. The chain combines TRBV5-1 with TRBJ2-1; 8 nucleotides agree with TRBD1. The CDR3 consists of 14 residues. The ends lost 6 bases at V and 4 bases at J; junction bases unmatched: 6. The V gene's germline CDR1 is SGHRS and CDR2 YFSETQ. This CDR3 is CASKATGGYNEQFF. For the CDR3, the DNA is TGCGCCAGCAAGGCAACAGGGGGATACAATGAGCAGTTCTTC.

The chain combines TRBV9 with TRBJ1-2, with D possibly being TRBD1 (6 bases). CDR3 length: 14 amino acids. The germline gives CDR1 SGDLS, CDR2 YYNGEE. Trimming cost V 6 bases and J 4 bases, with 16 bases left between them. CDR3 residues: CASTSLGGGYGYTF. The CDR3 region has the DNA TGTGCCAGCACCTCATTAGGGGGGGGCTATGGCTACACCTTC. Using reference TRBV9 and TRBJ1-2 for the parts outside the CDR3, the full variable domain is DSGVTQTPKHLITATGQRVTLRCSPRSGDLSVYWYQQSLDQGLQFLIQYYNGEERAKGNILERFSAQQFPDLHSELNLSSLELGDSALYFCASTSLGGGYGYTFGSGTRLTVV.

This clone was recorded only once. This CDR3 reads CASSQAGQGAREQYF. The CDR3 bases are TGCGCCAGCAGCCAAGCCGGACAGGGGGCTCGAGAGCAGTACTTC. The chain is built from TRBV4-1 and TRBJ2-7, with 11 bases that match TRBD1. This CDR3 is built from 15 residues. The germline gives CDR1 MGHRA, CDR2 YSYEKL. Trimming took 1 base from V and 7 from J; bases not matched to a gene: 6.

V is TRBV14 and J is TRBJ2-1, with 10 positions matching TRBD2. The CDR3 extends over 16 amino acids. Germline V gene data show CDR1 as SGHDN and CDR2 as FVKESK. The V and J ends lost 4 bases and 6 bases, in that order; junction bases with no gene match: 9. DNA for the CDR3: TGTGCCAGCAGCCGTACTAGCGGGACCTGGGGCAATGAGCAGTTCTTC. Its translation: CASSRTSGTWGNEQFF. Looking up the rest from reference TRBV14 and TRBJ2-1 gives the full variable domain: EAGVTQFPSHSVIEKGQTVTLRCDPISGHDNLYWYRRVMGKEIKFLLHFVKESKQDESGMPNNRFLAERTGGTYSTLKVQPAELEDSGVYFCASSRTSGTWGNEQFFGPGTRLTVL.

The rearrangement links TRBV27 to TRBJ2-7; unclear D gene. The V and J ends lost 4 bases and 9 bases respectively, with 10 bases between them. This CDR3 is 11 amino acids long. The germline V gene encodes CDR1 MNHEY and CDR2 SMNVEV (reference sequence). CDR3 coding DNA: TGTGCCAGCAGTTCGGGTCGCGTGCAGTACTTC. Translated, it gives CASSSGRVQYF.

The CDR3 coding sequence is TGCGCCAGCAGCCAAGGAAAGGAGGCTTCCGAGCAGTACTTC. Protein sequence: CASSQGKEASEQYF. The chain combines TRBV4-3 with TRBJ2-7, with a tentative D call TRBD2 (5 bases). The germline gives CDR1 LGHNA, CDR2 YSLEER. The CDR3 is 14 residues long. With 1 base removed from V and 6 bases from J, the gap between germline ends came to 13 bases.

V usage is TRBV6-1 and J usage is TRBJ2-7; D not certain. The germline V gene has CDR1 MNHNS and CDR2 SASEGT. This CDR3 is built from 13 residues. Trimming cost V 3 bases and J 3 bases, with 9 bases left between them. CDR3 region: CASSDGPHYEQYF. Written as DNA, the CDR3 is TGTGCCAGCAGTGATGGCCCGCACTACGAGCAGTACTTC.

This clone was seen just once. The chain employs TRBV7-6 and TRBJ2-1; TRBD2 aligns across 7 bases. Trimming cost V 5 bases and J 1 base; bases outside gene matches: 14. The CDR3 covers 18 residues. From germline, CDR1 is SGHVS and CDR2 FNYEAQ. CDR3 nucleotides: TGTGCCAGCAGCACCGGGACTACCCGGGAGAGGTCCTACAATGAGCAGTTCTTC. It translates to CASSTGTTRERSYNEQFF.

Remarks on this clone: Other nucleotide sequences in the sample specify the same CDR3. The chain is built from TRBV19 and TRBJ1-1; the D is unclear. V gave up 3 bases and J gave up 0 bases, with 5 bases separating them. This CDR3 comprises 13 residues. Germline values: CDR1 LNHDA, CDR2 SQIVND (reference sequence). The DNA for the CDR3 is TGTGCCAGTAGTATTTCAATGAACACTGAAGCTTTCTTT. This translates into CASSISMNTEAFF.

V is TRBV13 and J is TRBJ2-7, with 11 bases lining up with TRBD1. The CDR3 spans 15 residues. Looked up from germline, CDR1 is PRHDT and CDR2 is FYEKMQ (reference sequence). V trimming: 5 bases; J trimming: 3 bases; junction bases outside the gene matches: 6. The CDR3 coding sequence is TGTGCCAGCAGCACAGGACAGGGGGCTCACTACGAGCAGTACTTC. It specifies CASSTGQGAHYEQYF. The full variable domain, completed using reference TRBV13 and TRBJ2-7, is AAGVIQSPRHLIKEKRETATLKCYPIPRHDTVYWYQQGPGQDPQFLISFYEKMQSDKGSIPDRFSAQQFSDYHSELNMSSLELGDSALYFCASSTGQGAHYEQYFGPGTRLTVT.

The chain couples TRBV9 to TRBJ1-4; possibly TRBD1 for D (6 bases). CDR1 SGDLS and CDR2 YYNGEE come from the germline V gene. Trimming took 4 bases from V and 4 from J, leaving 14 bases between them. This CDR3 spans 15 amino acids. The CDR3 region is CASSPGGQSNEKLFF. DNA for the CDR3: TGTGCCAGCAGCCCCGGTGGACAGAGTAATGAAAAACTGTTTTTT.

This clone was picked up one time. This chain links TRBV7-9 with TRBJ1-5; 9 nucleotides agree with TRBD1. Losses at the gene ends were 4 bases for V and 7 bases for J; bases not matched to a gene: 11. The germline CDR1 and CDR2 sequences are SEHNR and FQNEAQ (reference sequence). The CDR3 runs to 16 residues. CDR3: CASSSGTGGAQQPQHF. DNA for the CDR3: TGTGCCAGCAGCTCGGGAACAGGGGGCGCACAGCAGCCCCAGCATTTT.

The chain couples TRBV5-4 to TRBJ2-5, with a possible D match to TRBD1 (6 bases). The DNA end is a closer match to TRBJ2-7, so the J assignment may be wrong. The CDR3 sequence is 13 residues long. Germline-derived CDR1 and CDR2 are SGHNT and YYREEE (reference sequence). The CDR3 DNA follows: TGTGCCAGCAGCTTCGGACAGCTCAACGAGCAGTACTTC. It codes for CASSFGQLNEQYF.

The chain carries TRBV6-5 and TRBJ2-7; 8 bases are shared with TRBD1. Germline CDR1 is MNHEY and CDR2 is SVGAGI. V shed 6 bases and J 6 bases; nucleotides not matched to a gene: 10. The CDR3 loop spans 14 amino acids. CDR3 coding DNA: TGTGCCAGCAGCTATGGACAGGGAGGCATCGAGCAGTACTTC. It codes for CASSYGQGGIEQYF.

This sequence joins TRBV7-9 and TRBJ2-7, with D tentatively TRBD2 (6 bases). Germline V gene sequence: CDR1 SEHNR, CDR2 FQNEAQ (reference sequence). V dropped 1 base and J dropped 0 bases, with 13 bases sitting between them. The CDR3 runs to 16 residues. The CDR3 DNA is TGTGCCAGCAGCTTAGAGGAGGGCCCAAGCTCCTACGAGCAGTACTTC. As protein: CASSLEEGPSSYEQYF.

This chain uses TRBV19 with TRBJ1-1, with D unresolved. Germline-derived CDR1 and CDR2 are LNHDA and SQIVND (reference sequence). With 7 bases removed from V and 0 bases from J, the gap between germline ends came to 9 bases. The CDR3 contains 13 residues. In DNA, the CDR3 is TGTGCCAGTAAATACAAATTGAACACTGAAGCTTTCTTT. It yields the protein CASKYKLNTEAFF.

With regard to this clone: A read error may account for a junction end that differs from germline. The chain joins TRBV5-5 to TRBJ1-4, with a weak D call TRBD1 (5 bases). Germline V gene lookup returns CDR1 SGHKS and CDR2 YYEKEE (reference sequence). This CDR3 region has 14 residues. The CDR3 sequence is CASSFRTTNEKLFF. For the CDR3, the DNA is TGTGCCAGCAGCTTCCGGACAACGAATGAAAAACTGTTTTTT.

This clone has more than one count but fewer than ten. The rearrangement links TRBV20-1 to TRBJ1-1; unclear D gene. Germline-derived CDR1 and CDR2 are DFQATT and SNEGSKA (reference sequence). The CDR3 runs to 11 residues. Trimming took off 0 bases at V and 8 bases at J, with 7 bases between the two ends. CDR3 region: CSARDLTEAFF. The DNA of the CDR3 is TGCAGTGCTAGAGATTTGACAGAAGCTTTCTTT.

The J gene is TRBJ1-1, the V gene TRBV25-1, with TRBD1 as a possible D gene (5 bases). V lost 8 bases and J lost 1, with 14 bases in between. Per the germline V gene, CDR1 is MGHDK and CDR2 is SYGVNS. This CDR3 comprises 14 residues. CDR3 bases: TGTGCCAGCCTCGGAGGGGCCGAGAACACTGAAGCTTTCTTT. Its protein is CASLGGAENTEAFF.